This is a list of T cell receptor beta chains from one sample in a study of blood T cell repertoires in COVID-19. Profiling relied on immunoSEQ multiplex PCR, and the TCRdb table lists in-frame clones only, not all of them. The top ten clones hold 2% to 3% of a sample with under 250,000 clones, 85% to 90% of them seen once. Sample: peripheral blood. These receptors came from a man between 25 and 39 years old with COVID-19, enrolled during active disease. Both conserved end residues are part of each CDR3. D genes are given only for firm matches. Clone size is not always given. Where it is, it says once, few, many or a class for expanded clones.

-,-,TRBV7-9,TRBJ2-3,CASSLVSQGTDTQYF,TGTGCCAGCAGCTTAGTGAGTCAGGGGACAGATACGCAGTATTTT
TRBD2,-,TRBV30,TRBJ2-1,CAWTSGYNEQFF,TGTGCCTGGACTAGCGGATACAATGAGCAGTTCTTC
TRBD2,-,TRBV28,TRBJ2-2,CASSLLSLAGNTGELFF,TGTGCCAGCAGTTTATTGTCCCTAGCGGGGAACACCGGGGAGCTGTTTTTT
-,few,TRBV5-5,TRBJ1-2,CASSLADSPYGYTF,TGTGCCAGCAGCTTGGCTGACAGTCCCTATGGCTACACCTTC
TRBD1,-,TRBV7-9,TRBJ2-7,CASSLGAQGADYEQYF,TGTGCCAGCAGCTTAGGGGCTCAGGGGGCAGACTACGAGCAGTACTTC
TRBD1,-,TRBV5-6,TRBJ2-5,CASSLFDRGLLKTQYF,TGTGCCAGCAGCTTGTTTGACAGGGGGCTCCTGAAGACCCAGTACTTC
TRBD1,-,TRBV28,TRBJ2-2,CASSSTGQGGTGELFF,TGTGCCAGCAGTTCAACCGGACAGGGAGGCACCGGGGAGCTGTTTTTT
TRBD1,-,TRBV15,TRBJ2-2,CATSRDLGQGFANTGELFF,TGTGCCACCAGCAGAGATCTTGGACAGGGATTCGCGAACACCGGGGAGCTGTTTTTT
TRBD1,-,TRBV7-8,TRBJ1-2,CASSFLRTGGNYGYTF,TGTGCCAGCAGCTTTCTTCGGACAGGGGGAAACTATGGCTACACCTTC
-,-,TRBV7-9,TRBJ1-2,CASSSPYSYGYTF,TGTGCCAGCAGCTCCCCCTATTCCTATGGCTACACCTTC
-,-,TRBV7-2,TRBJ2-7,CASSLGTGYEQYF,TGTGCCAGCAGCCTCGGAACAGGCTACGAGCAGTACTTC
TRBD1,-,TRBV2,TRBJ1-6,CASSVEKTGVGSPLHF,TGTGCCAGCAGTGTCGAAAAGACAGGGGTTGGTTCACCCCTCCACTTT
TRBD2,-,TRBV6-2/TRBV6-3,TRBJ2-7,CASSNRYSGRSIDYEQYF,TGTGCCAGCAGCAACCGGTATAGCGGGAGATCTATCGACTACGAGCAGTACTTC
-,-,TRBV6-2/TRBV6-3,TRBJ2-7,CASSQGLPNEQYF,TGTGCCAGCAGCCAGGGACTCCCAAACGAGCAGTACTTC
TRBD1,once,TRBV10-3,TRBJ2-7,CAINPAGQGGSYEQYF,TGTGCCATCAATCCGGCGGGACAGGGGGGTTCCTACGAGCAGTACTTC
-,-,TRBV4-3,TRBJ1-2,CASSQDLAPHEHYGYTF,TGCGCCAGCAGCCAAGATCTAGCTCCCCACGAACACTATGGCTACACCTTC
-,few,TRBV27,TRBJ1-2,CAIEPTPRPGQNYGYTF,TGTGCCATCGAGCCGACTCCGAGACCGGGACAAAACTATGGCTACACCTTC
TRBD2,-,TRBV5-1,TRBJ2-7,CASSGSGTSGIGEQYF,TGCGCCAGCAGCGGCTCCGGGACTAGCGGGATCGGCGAGCAGTACTTC
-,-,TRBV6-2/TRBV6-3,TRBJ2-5,CASSRPAGLETQYF,TGTGCCAGCAGCCGACCGGCAGGGCTGGAGACCCAGTACTTC
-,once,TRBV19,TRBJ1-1,CASSIGSWTEAFF,TGTGCCAGTAGTATCGGGAGTTGGACTGAAGCTTTCTTT
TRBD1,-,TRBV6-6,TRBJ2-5,CASSLNRGAQETQYF,TGTGCCAGCAGTCTAAACAGGGGCGCCCAAGAGACCCAGTACTTC
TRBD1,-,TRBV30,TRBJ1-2,CAWSVGQGAYGYTF,TGTGCCTGGAGTGTGGGACAGGGTGCCTATGGCTACACCTTC
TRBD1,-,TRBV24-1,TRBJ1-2,CATSDSKTGGGYGYTF,TGTGCCACCAGTGATTCGAAGACAGGGGGCGGCTATGGCTACACCTTC
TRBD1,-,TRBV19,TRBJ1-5,CASNKDREHQPQHF,TGTGCCAGTAACAAAGACAGGGAACATCAGCCCCAGCATTTT
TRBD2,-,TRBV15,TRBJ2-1,CATSRGAGGYNEQFF,TGTGCCACCAGCAGGGGGGCGGGGGGATACAATGAGCAGTTCTTC
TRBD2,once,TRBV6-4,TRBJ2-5,CASSDYFGTSGSGETQYF,TGTGCCAGCAGTGACTACTTCGGGACTAGCGGGTCGGGGGAGACCCAGTACTTC
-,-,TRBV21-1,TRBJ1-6,CASRLLLATHIHHNSPLHF,TGTGCCAGCAGACTGCTGCTAGCTACACACATACATCATAATTCACCCCTCCACTTT
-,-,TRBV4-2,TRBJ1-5,CASSQHDNSNQPQHF,TGTGCCAGCAGCCAACATGACAATAGCAATCAGCCCCAGCATTTT
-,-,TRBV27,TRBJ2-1,CASSTSTGGILNEQFF,-
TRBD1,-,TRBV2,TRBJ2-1,CASSAGTGIDEQFF,TGTGCCAGCAGTGCCGGGACAGGGATCGATGAGCAGTTCTTC
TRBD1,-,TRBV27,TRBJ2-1,CASSSTDRGLSEQFF,TGTGCCAGCAGCTCAACGGACAGGGGGCTAAGTGAGCAGTTCTTC
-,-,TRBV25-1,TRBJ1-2,CASSDLQANYGYTF,TGTGCCAGCAGTGACTTACAGGCAAACTATGGCTACACCTTC